This T cell receptor beta chain was sequenced for a study of Graves' ophthalmopathy and Graves' hyperthyroidism. V lost 1 base and J lost 0, with 10 bases in between. This CDR3 contains 17 residues. CDR1 and CDR2 from the germline V gene are MNHEY and SVGAGI. Scientists amplified the TCR beta CDR3 regions from RNA transcripts. RT-PCR was first run with HTBI primers, then multiplex PCR in a second round. TCRdb re-derived calls from the multiplex PCR reads in MiXCR, one entry per CDR3 protein. Here the sample spans 360,000 or so distinct CDR3 sequences, 15% to 20% being singletons. Ten or more counts support this clonotype.

The chain combines TRBV6-5 with TRBJ2-6; D tentatively fits TRBD1 or TRBD2 (5 bases each). This TCR came from a woman aged 18-30 years with Graves' ophthalmopathy. The sample was peripheral blood. The CDR3 bases are TGTGCCAGCAGTTACTGGGACCGAGCCTCTGGGGCCAACGTCCTGACTTTC. Encoded protein: CASSYWDRASGANVLTF.